A selection of T cell receptor beta chains follows, all from one sample in a study of cytomegalovirus exposure and HLA in healthy donors. This table comes from immunoSEQ multiplex PCR, and its TCRdb copy is limited to in-frame clones, with some not included. The sample consists of 100,000 to 150,000 clones, 89% of them appearing once. Material for sequencing was PBMCs. These receptor sequences come from a woman aged 18 to 35 in good health and CMV-seronegative. CDR3s include the opening cysteine and the closing phenylalanine or tryptophan. The D gene is left open where the match is weak. The listing skips clone size in some rows; elsewhere it reads once, few, many or a size class.

d_call	clone_size	j_call	v_call	cdr3_aa	cdr3_nt
TRBD1	-	TRBJ2-6	TRBV6-1	CASRELDRAGANVLTF	TGTGCCAGCAGAGAACTGGACAGGGCTGGGGCCAACGTCCTGACTTTC
-	-	TRBJ2-5	TRBV28	CASSFNQETQYF	TGTGCCAGCAGTTTTAACCAAGAGACCCAGTACTTC
TRBD2	-	TRBJ2-7	TRBV7-8	CASSLVSTSGSSYEQYF	TGTGCCAGCAGCTTAGTTTCAACTAGCGGGAGCTCCTACGAGCAGTACTTC
TRBD2	once	TRBJ2-1	TRBV30	CACAEREKSYNEQFF	TGTGCCTGCGCCGAGCGGGAGAAGTCCTACAATGAGCAGTTCTTC
TRBD2	-	TRBJ2-2	TRBV15	CATSRVLTSGGSNTGELFF	TGTGCCACCAGCAGAGTCCTGACTAGCGGAGGTTCGAACACCGGGGAGCTGTTTTTT
-	-	TRBJ1-3	TRBV18	CASSPPGILSGNTIYF	TGTGCCAGCTCACCGCCAGGGATCCTCTCTGGAAACACCATATATTTT
TRBD1	-	TRBJ1-4	TRBV6-5	CASSPREGAYEKLFF	TGTGCCAGCAGTCCGCGAGAGGGGGCGTATGAAAAACTGTTTTTT
-	-	TRBJ2-3	TRBV7-8	CASSSRRSNLFTDTQYF	TGTGCCAGCAGCTCTAGACGGAGTAATTTATTCACAGATACGCAGTATTTT
-	few	TRBJ2-2	TRBV9	CASSVADTGELFF	TGTGCCAGCAGCGTAGCGGACACCGGGGAGCTGTTTTTT
-	-	TRBJ1-2	TRBV28	CASSFVNRDYGYTF	TGTGCCAGCAGTTTCGTCAACAGGGACTATGGCTACACCTTC
-	-	TRBJ2-1	TRBV7-9	CASSPPLGGNEQFF	TGTGCCAGCAGTCCTCCCCTTGGGGGGAATGAGCAGTTCTTC
-	-	TRBJ2-5	TRBV27	CASSPLPTQYF	TGTGCCAGCAGTCCCCTACCGACCCAGTACTTC
TRBD1	few	TRBJ1-1	TRBV2	CASTLTGAGSEAFF	TGTGCCAGCACCTTAACAGGGGCCGGGTCTGAAGCTTTCTTT
-	-	TRBJ1-2	TRBV5-1	CASSLAGGDGYTF	TGCGCCAGCAGCTTGGCAGGAGGGGATGGCTACACCTTC
TRBD1	once	TRBJ1-5	TRBV5-6	CASSTSGGPQHF	TGTGCCAGCAGCACCTCAGGGGGACCCCAGCATTTT
-	-	TRBJ2-1	TRBV7-9	CASSKENEQFF	TGTGCCAGCAGCAAAGAGAATGAGCAGTTCTTC
-	-	TRBJ1-2	TRBV29-1	CSVRENYGYTF	TGCAGCGTTCGGGAGAACTATGGCTACACCTTC
TRBD1	-	TRBJ1-1	TRBV10-3	CAISELGQGGVYGMNTEAFF	TGTGCCATCAGTGAGTTGGGACAGGGGGGCGTTTATGGGATGAACACTGAAGCTTTCTTT
-	-	TRBJ2-3	TRBV9	CASSVEASSEPTDTQYF	TGTGCCAGCAGCGTAGAGGCTAGCTCCGAACCCACAGATACGCAGTATTTT
TRBD1	-	TRBJ2-2	TRBV10-1	CASSTPGQGTTGELFF	TGCGCCAGCAGTACCCCGGGACAGGGGACCACCGGGGAGCTGTTTTTT
-	-	TRBJ1-2	TRBV6-5	CASSPGGGQGYTF	TGTGCCAGCAGTCCCGGCGGGGGCCAAGGCTACACCTTC
TRBD1	-	TRBJ1-1	TRBV6-6	CASSFRNRGRVAEAFF	TGTGCCAGCAGTTTTCGGAACAGGGGGCGCGTGGCTGAAGCTTTCTTT
TRBD1	-	TRBJ1-5	TRBV27	CASSLRQGDQPQHF	TGTGCCAGCAGTTTACGGCAGGGGGATCAGCCCCAGCATTTT
TRBD1	-	TRBJ2-5	TRBV13	CASSLGRAGGRSETQYF	TGTGCCAGCAGCTTAGGCCGGGCAGGGGGAAGGTCGGAGACCCAGTACTTC
TRBD1	-	TRBJ2-5	TRBV5-1	CASREGTGQETQYF	TGCGCCAGCAGGGAAGGGACAGGGCAAGAGACCCAGTACTTC
-	once	TRBJ1-1	TRBV11-2	CASSLGSVNTEAFF	TGTGCCAGCAGCTTAGGTTCGGTGAACACTGAAGCTTTCTTT
-	-	TRBJ2-7	TRBV7-9	CASSPPRRFYEQYF	TGTGCCAGCAGCCCCCCGCGGAGGTTCTACGAGCAGTACTTC
TRBD2	-	TRBJ2-3	TRBV7-9	CASSFAGVSDTQYF	TGTGCCAGCAGCTTCGCGGGAGTGTCAGATACGCAGTATTTT
-	-	TRBJ2-7	TRBV27	CASSLTAAGVSPYEQYF	TGTGCCAGCAGTTTAACCGCCGCCGGGGTATCACCCTACGAGCAGTACTTC
TRBD1	-	TRBJ2-5	TRBV29-1	CSAGDRPQTQYF	TGCAGCGCTGGGGACAGGCCGCAGACCCAGTACTTC
-	-	TRBJ2-7	TRBV19	CASSITAGNTYEQYF	TGTGCCAGTAGTATAACGGCAGGAAATACCTACGAGCAGTACTTC
-	once	TRBJ2-3	TRBV29-1	CSARGPSGTDTQYF	TGCAGCGCGAGAGGGCCATCCGGCACAGATACGCAGTATTTT
-	-	TRBJ1-3	TRBV19	CASTPTATAGNTIYF	TGTGCCAGTACCCCTACGGCGACAGCTGGAAACACCATATATTTT
-	-	TRBJ1-2	TRBV27	CASSLSGLIVYGYTF	TGTGCCAGCAGTTTAAGTGGTTTGATAGTCTATGGCTACACCTTC
-	-	TRBJ1-1	TRBV11-2	CASSLSRQTEAFF	TGTGCCAGCAGCTTATCCCGACAGACTGAAGCTTTCTTT
-	-	TRBJ1-2	TRBV19	CASSRDNLNYGYTF	TGTGCCAGTAGTAGGGACAATTTAAACTATGGCTACACCTTC
TRBD1	-	TRBJ2-2	TRBV19	CASGRKVTGAGELFF	TGTGCCAGCGGACGGAAAGTAACAGGGGCCGGGGAGCTGTTTTTT
TRBD2	once	TRBJ2-1	TRBV7-8	CASSLASGGAYEQFF	TGTGCCAGCAGCTTAGCTAGCGGGGGGGCATATGAGCAGTTCTTC
-	-	TRBJ1-2	TRBV6-1	CASREKTGYGYTF	TGTGCCAGCAGGGAGAAGACCGGCTATGGCTACACCTTC
-	-	TRBJ2-1	TRBV2	CASILAFNEQFF	TGTGCCAGCATACTAGCTTTCAATGAGCAGTTCTTC
TRBD1	-	TRBJ1-2	TRBV12-5	CASGEGQGLYGYTF	TGTGCTAGTGGTGAGGGACAGGGCCTCTATGGCTACACCTTC